The clone carrying this T cell receptor (beta chain) occurred a few times. Here immunoSEQ multiplex PCR was the method, and the copy in TCRdb shows in-frame clones only, minus some. Of more than 250,000 clones listed, more than 70% are singletons. The record originates from a study of blood T cell repertoires in COVID-19. This CDR3 is 12 amino acids long. Germline V gene data show CDR1 as SGHTA and CDR2 as FQGNSA. V was clipped by 5 bases and J by 0 bases, with 4 bases between them. The source of this sequence is a woman aged 50 to 65 with acute or convalescent COVID-19. V is TRBV7-2 and J is TRBJ1-1; D not certain. Sequencing was performed on peripheral blood. The CDR3 coding sequence is TGTGCCAGCAGCCCAGTGAACACTGAAGCTTTCTTT. This translates into CASSPVNTEAFF.